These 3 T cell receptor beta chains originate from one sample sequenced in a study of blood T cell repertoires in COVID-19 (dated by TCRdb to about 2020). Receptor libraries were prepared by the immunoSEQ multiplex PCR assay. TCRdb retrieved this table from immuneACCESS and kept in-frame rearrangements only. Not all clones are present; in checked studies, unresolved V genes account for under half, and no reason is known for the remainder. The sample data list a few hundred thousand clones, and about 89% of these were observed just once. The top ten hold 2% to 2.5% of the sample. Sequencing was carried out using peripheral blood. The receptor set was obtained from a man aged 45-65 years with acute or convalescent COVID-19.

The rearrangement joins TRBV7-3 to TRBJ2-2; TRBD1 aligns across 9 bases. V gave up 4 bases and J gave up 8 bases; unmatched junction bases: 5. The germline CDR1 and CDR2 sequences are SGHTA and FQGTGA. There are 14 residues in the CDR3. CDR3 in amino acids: CASSWDREGGELFF. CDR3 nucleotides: TGTGCCAGCAGCTGGGACAGGGAAGGAGGGGAGCTGTTTTTT.

The CDR3 coding sequence is TGCAGCGTGGCCCCGGGCTACACCTTC. It is translated as CSVAPGYTF. This sequence joins TRBV29-1 and TRBJ1-2; D is unclear. CDR3 length: 9 amino acids. With 6 bases removed from V and 8 bases from J, the gap between germline ends came to 7 bases. CDR1 and CDR2 (germline): SQVTM, ANQGSEA.

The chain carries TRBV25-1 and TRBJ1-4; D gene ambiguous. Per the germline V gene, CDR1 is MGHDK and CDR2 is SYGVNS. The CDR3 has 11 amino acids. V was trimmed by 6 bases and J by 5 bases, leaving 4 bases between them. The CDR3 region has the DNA TGTGCCAGCAGGGAGAATGAAAAACTGTTTTTT. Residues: CASRENEKLFF. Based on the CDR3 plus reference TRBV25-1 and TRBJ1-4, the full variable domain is EADIYQTPRYLVIGTGKKITLECSQTMGHDKMYWYQQDPGMELHLIHYSYGVNSTEKGDLSSESTVSRIRTEHFPLTLESARPSHTSQYLCASRENEKLFFGSGTQLSVL.